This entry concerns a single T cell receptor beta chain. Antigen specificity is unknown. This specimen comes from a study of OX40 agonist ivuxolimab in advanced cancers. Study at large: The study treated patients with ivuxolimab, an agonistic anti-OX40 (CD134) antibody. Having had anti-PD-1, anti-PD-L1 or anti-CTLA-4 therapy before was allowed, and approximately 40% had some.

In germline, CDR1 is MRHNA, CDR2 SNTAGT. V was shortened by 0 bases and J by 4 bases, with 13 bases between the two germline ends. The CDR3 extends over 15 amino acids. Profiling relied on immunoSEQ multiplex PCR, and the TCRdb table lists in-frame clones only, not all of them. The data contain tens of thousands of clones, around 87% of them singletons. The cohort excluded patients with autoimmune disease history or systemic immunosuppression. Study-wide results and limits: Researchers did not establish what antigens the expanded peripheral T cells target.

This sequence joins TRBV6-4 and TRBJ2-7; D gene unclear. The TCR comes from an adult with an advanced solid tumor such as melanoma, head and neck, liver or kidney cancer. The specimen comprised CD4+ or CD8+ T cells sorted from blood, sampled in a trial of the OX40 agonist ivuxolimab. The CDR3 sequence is CASSDSWTHAYEQYF. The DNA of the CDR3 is TGTGCCAGCAGTGACTCGTGGACCCATGCTTACGAGCAGTACTTC.